This TCR beta chain was profiled in a study of shared clonotypes between healthy human individuals. Measured with immunoSEQ multiplex PCR; TCRdb has only the in-frame clones, and not every one. The sample yields fewer than 650,000 clones, over 60% seen once. The TCR sequence derives from a woman in her forties in good health. Some clones in this sample may be carry-over from other donors' samples. The sequencing sample was made of PBMCs.

DNA for the CDR3: TGTGCCAGCAGCCATGAATACGGGACGTCGGGAGTCAAAAACATTCAGTACTTC. Encoded protein: CASSHEYGTSGVKNIQYF. The chain carries TRBV4-2 and TRBJ2-4; tentative D call: TRBD2 (6 bases). V lost 3 bases, J lost 3 bases, and 21 bases lay in between. Germline CDR1 LGHNA, CDR2 YNFKEQ. This CDR3 has 18 residues.